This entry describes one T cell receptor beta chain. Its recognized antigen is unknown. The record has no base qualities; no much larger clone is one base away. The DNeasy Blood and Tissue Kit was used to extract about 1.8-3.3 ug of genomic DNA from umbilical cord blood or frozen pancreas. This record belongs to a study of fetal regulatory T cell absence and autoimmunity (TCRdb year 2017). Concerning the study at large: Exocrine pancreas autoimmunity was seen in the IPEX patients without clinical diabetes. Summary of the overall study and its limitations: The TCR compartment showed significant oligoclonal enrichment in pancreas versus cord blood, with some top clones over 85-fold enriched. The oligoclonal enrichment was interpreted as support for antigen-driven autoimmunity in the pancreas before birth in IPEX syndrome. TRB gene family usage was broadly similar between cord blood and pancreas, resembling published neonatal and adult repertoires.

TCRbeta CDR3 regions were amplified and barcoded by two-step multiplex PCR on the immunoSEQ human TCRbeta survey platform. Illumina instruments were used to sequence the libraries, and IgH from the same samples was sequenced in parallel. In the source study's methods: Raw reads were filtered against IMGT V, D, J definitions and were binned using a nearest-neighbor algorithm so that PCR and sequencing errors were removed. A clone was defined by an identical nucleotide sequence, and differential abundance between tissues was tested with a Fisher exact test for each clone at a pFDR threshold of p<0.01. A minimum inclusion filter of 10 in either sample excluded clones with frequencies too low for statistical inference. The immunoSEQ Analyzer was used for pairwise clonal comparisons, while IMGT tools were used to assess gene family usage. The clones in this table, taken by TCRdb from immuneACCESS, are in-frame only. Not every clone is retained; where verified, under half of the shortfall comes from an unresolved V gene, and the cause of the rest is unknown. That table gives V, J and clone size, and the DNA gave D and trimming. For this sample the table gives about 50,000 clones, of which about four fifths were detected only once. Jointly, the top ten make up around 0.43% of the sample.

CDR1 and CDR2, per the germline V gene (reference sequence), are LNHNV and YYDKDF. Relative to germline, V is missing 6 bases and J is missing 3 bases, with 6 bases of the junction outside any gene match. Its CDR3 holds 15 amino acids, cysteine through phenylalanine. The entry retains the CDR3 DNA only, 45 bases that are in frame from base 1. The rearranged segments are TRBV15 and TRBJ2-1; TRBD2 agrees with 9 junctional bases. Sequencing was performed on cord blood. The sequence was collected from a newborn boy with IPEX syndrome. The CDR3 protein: CATSMETSGYNEQFF. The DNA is TGTGCCACCAGTATGGAGACTAGCGGCTACAATGAGCAGTTCTTC.